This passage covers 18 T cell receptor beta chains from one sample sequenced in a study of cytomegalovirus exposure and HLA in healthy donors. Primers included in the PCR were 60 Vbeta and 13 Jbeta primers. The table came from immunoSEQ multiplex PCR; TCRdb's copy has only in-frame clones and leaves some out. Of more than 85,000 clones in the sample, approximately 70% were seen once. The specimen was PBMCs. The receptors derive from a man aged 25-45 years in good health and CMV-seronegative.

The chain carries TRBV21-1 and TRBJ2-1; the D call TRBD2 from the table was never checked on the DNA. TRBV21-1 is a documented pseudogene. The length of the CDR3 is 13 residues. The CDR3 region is CASSKIRWNEQFF. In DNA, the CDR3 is TGTGCCAGCAGCAAAATTCGGTGGAATGAGCAGTTCTTC.

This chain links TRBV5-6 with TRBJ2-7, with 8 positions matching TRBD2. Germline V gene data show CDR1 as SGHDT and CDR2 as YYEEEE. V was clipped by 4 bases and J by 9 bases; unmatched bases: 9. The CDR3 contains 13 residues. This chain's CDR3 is CASSKGPAGGQYF. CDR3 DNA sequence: TGTGCCAGCAGCAAGGGACCCGCGGGAGGGCAGTACTTC.

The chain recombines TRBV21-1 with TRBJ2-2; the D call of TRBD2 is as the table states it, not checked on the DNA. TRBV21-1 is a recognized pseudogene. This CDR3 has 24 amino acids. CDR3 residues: CASSARDRGPTSGRLRANTGELFF. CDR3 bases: TGTGCCAGCAGTGCCAGGGACAGGGGGCCGACTAGCGGAAGACTACGCGCGAACACCGGGGAGCTGTTTTTT.

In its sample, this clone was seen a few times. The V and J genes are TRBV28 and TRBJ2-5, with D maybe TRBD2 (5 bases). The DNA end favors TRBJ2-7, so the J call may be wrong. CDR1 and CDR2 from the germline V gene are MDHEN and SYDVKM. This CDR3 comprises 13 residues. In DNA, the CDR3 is TGTGCCAGCAGCCCAGGAGGAGCTGCCGAGCAGTACTTC. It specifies CASSPGGAAEQYF.

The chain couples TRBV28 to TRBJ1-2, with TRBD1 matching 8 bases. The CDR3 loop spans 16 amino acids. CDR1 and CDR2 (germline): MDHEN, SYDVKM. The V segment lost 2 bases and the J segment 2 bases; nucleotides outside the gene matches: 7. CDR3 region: CASSLGPGTGNYGYTF. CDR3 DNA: TGTGCCAGCAGTTTAGGCCCCGGGACAGGAAACTATGGCTACACCTTC.

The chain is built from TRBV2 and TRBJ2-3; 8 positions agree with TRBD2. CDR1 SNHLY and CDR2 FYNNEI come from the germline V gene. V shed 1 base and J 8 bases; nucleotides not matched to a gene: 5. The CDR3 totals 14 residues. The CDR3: CASSEEGSGITQYF. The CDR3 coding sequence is TGTGCCAGCAGTGAAGAGGGTAGCGGGATTACGCAGTATTTT.

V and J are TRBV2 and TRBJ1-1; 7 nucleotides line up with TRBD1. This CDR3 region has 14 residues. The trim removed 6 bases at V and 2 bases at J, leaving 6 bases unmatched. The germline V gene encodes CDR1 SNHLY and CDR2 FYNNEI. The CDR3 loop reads CASSPRDRNTEAFF. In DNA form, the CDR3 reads TGTGCCAGCAGCCCCCGGGACAGAAACACTGAAGCTTTCTTT.

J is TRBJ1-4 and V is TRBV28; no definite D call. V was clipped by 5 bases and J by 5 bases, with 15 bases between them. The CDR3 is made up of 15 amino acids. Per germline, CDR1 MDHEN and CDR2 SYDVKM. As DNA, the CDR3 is TGTGCCAGCAGTCCCTCTTGGGAGGGAAATGAAAAACTGTTTTTT. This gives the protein CASSPSWEGNEKLFF.

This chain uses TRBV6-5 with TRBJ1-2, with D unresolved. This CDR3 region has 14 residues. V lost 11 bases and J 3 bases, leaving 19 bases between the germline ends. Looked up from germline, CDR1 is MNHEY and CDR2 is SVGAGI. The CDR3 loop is CAVLNRQSYYGYTF. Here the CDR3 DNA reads TGTGCCGTTCTCAACAGACAAAGTTACTATGGCTACACCTTC.

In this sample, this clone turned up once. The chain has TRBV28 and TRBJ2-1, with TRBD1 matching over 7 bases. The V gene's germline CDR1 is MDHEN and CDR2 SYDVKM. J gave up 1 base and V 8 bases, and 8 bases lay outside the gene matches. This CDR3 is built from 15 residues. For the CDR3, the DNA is TGTGCCAGCCAAGGACAGGCCCTTTCCTACAATGAGCAGTTCTTC. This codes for CASQGQALSYNEQFF.

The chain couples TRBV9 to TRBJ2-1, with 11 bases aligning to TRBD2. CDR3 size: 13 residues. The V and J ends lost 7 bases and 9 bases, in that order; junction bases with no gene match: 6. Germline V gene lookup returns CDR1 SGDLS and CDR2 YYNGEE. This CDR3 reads CASGMGLAAEQFF. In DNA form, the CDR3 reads TGTGCCAGCGGAATGGGACTAGCGGCTGAGCAGTTCTTC.

The CDR3 sequence is CASSLSLVSYNEQFF. In DNA form, the CDR3 reads TGTGCCAGCAGCTTAAGTCTAGTCTCCTACAATGAGCAGTTCTTC. The chain couples TRBV7-2 to TRBJ2-1, with D unresolved. Germline CDR1 reads SGHTA; CDR2 reads FQGNSA. The CDR3 covers 15 residues. V was cut by 2 bases and J by 0 bases, with 8 bases left in between.

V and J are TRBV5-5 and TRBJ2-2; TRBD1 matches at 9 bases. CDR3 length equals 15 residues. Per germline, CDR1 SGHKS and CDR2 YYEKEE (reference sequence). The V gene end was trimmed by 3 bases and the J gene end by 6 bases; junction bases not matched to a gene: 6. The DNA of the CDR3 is TGTGCCAGCAGCTCGGGACAGGGAATCCCCGGGGAGCTGTTTTTT. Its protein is CASSSGQGIPGELFF.

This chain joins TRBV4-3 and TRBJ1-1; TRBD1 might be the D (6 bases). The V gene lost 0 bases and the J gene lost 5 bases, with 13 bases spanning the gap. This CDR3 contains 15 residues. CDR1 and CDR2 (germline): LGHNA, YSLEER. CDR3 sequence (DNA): TGCGCCAGCAGCCAAGAAAGCGCCAGGGGTACTGAAGCTTTCTTT. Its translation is CASSQESARGTEAFF.

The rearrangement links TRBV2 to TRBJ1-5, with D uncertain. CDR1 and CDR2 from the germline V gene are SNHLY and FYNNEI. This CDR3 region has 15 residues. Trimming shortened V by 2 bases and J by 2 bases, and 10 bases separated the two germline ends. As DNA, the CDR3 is TGTGCCAGCAGTGAACTCAATCGGGGCAATCAGCCCCAGCATTTT. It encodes CASSELNRGNQPQHF.

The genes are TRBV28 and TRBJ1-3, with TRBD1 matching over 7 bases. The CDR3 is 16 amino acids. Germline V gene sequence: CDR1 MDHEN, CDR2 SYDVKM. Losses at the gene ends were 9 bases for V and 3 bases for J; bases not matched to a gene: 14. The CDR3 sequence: CASRRGVSGGGNTIYF. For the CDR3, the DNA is TGTGCCAGTCGCAGGGGGGTTAGCGGAGGTGGAAACACCATATATTTT.

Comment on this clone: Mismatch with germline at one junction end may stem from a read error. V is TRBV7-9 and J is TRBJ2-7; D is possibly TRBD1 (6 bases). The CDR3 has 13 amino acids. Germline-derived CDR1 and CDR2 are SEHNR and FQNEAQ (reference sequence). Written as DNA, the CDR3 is TGTGCCAGCAGCTCAGGGGTGGCCTACGGGCAGTACTTC. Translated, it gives CASSSGVAYGQYF.

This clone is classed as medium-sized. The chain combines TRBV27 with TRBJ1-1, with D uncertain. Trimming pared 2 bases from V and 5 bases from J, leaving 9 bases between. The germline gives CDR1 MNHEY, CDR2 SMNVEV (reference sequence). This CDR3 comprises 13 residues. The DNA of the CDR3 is TGTGCCAGCAGTTTAATCGCGGAGACTGAAGCTTTCTTT. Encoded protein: CASSLIAETEAFF.